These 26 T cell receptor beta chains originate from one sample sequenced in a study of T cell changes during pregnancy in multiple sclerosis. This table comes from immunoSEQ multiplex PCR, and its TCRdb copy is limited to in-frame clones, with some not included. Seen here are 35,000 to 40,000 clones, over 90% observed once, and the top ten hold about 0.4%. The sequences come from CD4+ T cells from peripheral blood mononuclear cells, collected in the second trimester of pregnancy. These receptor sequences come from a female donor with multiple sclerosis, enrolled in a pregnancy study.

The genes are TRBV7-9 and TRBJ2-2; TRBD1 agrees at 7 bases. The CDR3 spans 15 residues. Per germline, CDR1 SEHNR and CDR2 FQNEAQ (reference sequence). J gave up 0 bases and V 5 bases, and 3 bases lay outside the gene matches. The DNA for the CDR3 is TGTGCCAGCAGCGACAGGGACCCGAACACCGGGGAGCTGTTTTTT. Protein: CASSDRDPNTGELFF.

Here the CDR3 reads CASSLSGQNTGELFF. CDR3 coding DNA: TGTGCCAGCAGCTTATCGGGTCAAAACACCGGGGAGCTGTTTTTT. The rearrangement links TRBV7-3 to TRBJ2-2; D not certain. The CDR3 is made up of 15 amino acids. Germline V CDR1 and CDR2: SGHTA, FQGTGA. Trimming cost V 2 bases and J 2 bases, with 9 bases left between them.

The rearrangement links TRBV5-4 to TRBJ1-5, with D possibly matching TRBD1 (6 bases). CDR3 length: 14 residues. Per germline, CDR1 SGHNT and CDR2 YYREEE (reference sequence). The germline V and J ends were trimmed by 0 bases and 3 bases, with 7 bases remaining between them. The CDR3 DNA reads TGTGCCAGCAGCTTGGCAGGGGTCAATCAGCCCCAGCATTTT. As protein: CASSLAGVNQPQHF.

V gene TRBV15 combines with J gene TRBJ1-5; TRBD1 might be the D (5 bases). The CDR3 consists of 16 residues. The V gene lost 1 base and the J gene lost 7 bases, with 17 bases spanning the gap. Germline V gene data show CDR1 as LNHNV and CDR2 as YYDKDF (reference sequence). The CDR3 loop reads CATSRGWGSIQQPQHF. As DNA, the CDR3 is TGTGCCACCAGCAGAGGGTGGGGCAGTATACAGCAGCCCCAGCATTTT. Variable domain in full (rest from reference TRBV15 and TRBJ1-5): DAMVIQNPRYQVTQFGKPVTLSCSQTLNHNVMYWYQQKSSQAPKLLFHYYDKDFNNEADTPDNFQSRRPNTSFCFLDIRSPGLGDTAMYLCATSRGWGSIQQPQHFGDGTRLSIL.

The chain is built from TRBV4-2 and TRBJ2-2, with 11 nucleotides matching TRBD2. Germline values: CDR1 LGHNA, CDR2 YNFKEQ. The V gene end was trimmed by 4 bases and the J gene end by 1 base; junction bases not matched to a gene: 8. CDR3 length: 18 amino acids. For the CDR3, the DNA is TGTGCCAGCAGCCTATCTGGACTAGCGGGCGGGAACACCGGGGAGCTGTTTTTT. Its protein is CASSLSGLAGGNTGELFF.

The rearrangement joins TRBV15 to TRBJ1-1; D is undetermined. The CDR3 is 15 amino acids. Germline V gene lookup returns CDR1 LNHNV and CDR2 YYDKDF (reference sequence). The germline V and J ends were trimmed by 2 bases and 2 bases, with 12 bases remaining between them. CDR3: CATSRPGWYNTEAFF. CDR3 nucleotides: TGTGCCACCAGCAGACCCGGGTGGTATAACACTGAAGCTTTCTTT.

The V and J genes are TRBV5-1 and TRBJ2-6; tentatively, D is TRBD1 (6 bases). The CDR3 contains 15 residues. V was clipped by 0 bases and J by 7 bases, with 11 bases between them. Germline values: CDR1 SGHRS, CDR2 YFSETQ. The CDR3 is CASSLEGVGANVLTF. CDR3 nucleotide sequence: TGCGCCAGCAGCTTGGAGGGGGTTGGTGCCAACGTCCTGACTTTC.

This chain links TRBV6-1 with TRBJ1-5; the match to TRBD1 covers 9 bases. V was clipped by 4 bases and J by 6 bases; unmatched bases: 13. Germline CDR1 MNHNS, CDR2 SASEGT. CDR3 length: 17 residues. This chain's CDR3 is CASSGAQRTGVGQPQHF. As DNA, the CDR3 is TGTGCCAGCAGTGGGGCGCAGCGGACAGGGGTCGGTCAGCCCCAGCATTTT.

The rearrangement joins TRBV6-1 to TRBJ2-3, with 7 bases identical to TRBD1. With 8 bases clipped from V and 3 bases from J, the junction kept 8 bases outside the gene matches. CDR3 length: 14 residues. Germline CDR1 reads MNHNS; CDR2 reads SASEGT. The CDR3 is CASRRQGDTDTQYF. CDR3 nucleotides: TGTGCCAGCCGAAGGCAGGGGGATACAGATACGCAGTATTTT.

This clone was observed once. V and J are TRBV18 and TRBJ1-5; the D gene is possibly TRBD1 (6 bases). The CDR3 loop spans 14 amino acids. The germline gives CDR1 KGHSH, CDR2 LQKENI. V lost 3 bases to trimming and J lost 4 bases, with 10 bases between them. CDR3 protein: CASSPRQVNQPQHF. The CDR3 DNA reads TGTGCCAGCTCACCCCGACAGGTTAATCAGCCCCAGCATTTT. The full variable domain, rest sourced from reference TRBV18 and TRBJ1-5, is NAGVMQNPRHLVRRRGQEARLRCSPMKGHSHVYWYRQLPEEGLKFMVYLQKENIIDESGMPKERFSAEFPKEGPSILRIQQVVRGDSAAYFCASSPRQVNQPQHFGDGTRLSIL.

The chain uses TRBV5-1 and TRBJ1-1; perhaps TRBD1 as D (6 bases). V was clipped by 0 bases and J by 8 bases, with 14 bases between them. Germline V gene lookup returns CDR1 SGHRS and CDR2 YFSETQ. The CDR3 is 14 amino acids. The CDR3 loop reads CASSLDRANGEAFF. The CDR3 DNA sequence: TGCGCCAGCAGCTTGGACAGGGCCAACGGAGAAGCTTTCTTT.

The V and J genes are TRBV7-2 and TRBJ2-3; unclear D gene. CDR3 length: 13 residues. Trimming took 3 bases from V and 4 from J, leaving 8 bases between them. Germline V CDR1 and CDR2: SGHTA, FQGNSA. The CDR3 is CASSFFTADTQYF. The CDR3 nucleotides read TGTGCCAGCAGCTTCTTTACGGCAGATACGCAGTATTTT.

In DNA, the CDR3 is TGTGCCAGCAGTTACGTGGGACTAGCGGGTTCCTACGAGCAGTACTTC. Protein product: CASSYVGLAGSYEQYF. V is TRBV6-5 and J is TRBJ2-7; 12 positions match TRBD2. Germline-derived CDR1 and CDR2 are MNHEY and SVGAGI. The ends lost 2 bases at V and 1 base at J; junction bases unmatched: 3. There are 16 residues in the CDR3.

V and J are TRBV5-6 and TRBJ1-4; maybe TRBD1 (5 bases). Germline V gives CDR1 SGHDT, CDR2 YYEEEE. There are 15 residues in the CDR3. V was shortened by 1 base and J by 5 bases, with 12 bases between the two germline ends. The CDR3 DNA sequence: TGTGCCAGCAGCTTGAAAGGGGCCTTAAATGAAAAACTGTTTTTT. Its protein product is CASSLKGALNEKLFF.

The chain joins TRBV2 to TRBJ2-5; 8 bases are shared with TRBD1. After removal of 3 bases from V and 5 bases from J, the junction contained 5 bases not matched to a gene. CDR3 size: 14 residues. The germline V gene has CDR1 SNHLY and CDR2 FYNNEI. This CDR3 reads CASSEDRAQETQYF. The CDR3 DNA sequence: TGTGCCAGCAGTGAGGACAGGGCACAGGAGACCCAGTACTTC.

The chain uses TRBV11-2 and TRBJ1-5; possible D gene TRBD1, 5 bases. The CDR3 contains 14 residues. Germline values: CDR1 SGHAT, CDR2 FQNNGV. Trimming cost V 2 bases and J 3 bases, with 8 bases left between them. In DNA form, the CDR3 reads TGTGCCAGCAGCTTACAGGGAAACAATCAGCCCCAGCATTTT. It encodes CASSLQGNNQPQHF.

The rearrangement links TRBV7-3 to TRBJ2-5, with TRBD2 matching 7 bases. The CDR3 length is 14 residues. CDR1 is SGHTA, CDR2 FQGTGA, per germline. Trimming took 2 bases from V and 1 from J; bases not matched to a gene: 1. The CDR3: CASSLGLGQETQYF. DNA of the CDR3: TGTGCCAGCAGCTTAGGACTAGGCCAAGAGACCCAGTACTTC.

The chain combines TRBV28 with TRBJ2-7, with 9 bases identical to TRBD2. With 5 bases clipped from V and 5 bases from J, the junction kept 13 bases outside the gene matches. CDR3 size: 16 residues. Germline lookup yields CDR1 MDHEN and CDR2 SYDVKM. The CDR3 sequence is CASSPPSGGRGNEQYF. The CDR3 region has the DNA TGTGCCAGCAGTCCGCCTTCGGGCGGGAGGGGTAACGAGCAGTACTTC.

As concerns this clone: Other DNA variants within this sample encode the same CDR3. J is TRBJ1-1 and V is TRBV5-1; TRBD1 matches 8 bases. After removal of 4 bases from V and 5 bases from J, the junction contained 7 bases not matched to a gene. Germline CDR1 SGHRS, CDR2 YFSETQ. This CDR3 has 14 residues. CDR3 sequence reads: CASSPQGGNTEAFF. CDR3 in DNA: TGCGCCAGCAGCCCACAGGGGGGGAATACTGAAGCTTTCTTT.

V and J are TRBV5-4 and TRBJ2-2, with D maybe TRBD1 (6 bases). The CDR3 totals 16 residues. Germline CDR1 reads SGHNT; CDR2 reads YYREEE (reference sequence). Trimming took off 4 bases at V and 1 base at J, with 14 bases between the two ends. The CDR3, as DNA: TGTGCCAGCAGCCAAGAACAGGGCAGGAACACCGGGGAGCTGTTTTTT. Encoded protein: CASSQEQGRNTGELFF.

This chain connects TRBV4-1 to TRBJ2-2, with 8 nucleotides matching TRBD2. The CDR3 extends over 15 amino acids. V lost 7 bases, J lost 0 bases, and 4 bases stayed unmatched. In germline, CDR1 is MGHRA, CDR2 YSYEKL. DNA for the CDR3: TGCGCCAGCACACCGGGGGGGCCGAACACCGGGGAGCTGTTTTTT. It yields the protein CASTPGGPNTGELFF.

In DNA, the CDR3 is TGTGCCAGCAGCCCGCCCCTAGCGGTCCGGGAGACCCAGTACTTC. Amino acid sequence: CASSPPLAVRETQYF. The chain employs TRBV7-2 and TRBJ2-5, with TRBD2 matching 7 bases. The CDR3 length is 15 residues. V was clipped by 5 bases and J by 5 bases; unmatched bases: 11. Germline lookup yields CDR1 SGHTA and CDR2 FQGNSA.

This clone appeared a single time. CDR3 loop: CASSLGLAGGYEQYF. CDR3 sequence (DNA): TGTGCCAGCAGCTTGGGTCTAGCGGGGGGTTACGAGCAGTACTTC. This rearrangement joins TRBV5-4 to TRBJ2-7, with TRBD2 identical over 11 bases. The CDR3 consists of 15 residues. Germline lookup yields CDR1 SGHNT and CDR2 YYREEE (reference sequence). V lost 0 bases and J lost 4; bases outside the gene matches: 3.

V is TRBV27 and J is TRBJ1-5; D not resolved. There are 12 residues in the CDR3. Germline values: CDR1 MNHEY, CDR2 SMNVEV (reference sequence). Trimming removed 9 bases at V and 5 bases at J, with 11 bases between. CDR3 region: CASGPAYQPQHF. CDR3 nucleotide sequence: TGTGCCAGTGGCCCTGCCTATCAGCCCCAGCATTTT.

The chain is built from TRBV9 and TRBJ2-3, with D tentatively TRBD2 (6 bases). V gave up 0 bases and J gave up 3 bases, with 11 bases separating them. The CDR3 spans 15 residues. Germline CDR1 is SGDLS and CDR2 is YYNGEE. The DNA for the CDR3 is TGTGCCAGCAGCGTAGTTGTAGGAGGGACAGATACGCAGTATTTT. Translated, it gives CASSVVVGGTDTQYF.

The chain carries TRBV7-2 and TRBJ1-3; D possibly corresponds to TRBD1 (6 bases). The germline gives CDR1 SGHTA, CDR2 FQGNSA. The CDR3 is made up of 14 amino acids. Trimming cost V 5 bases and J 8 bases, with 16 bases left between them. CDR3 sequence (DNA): TGTGCCAGCAGCCAGGGGCGGGTAGGCGACACCATATATTTT. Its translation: CASSQGRVGDTIYF.